This TCR beta chain derives from a study of blood T cell repertoires in COVID-19. Background on the study: Acute-phase and convalescent COVID-19 samples originated in the United States, Italy and Spain. T cells, B-cell-depleted T cells, or PBMCs supplied cDNA or gDNA.

This CDR3 is 18 amino acids long. The J segment lost 1 base and the V segment lost 7 bases, leaving 15 bases of the junction unmatched. Germline CDR1 and CDR2: SGHVS and FQNEAQ. Under the authors' procedure: Reference gene primer amplification in the assay estimated nucleated cell counts. The data were produced by immunoSEQ multiplex PCR, yet TCRdb's version contains in-frame clones alone and is incomplete. V and J calls and clone size are given by that table; D and trimming were obtained from the DNA. The sample holds about 270,000 clones; about 89% are singletons and the top ten take about 2.1%. This TCR was recovered from a woman aged 50 to 60 with acute or convalescent COVID-19. The chain links TRBV7-8 to TRBJ2-7; the match to TRBD2 covers 11 bases. Input material: peripheral blood. CDR3 sequence: CASTHPGPTSGTSYEQYF. CDR3 in DNA: TGTGCCAGCACCCACCCAGGGCCGACTAGCGGGACTTCCTACGAGCAGTACTTC.